Here is one T cell receptor (beta chain) with its context. Using immunoSEQ multiplex PCR, the repertoire was profiled, and TCRdb retains in-frame clones only, with some absent. The repertoire has roughly 79,000 clones, around nine tenths of them found once; the top ten carry about 0.45%. This sample stems from a study of T cell changes during pregnancy in multiple sclerosis. The CDR3 length is 15 residues. CDR1 and CDR2 (germline): SEHNR, FQNEAQ (reference sequence). V was trimmed by 5 bases and J by 8 bases, leaving 18 bases between them. This clonotype was sampled from a female donor with multiple sclerosis, enrolled in a pregnancy study. V gene TRBV7-9 combines with J gene TRBJ1-4, with D tentatively TRBD1 (6 bases). The specimen was CD4+ T cells from peripheral blood mononuclear cells, collected before pregnancy. CDR3 DNA: TGTGCCAGCAGCGGAAGGACAGCAAATGGGGAAAAACTGTTTTTT. Amino acid sequence: CASSGRTANGEKLFF.